The clone carrying this T cell receptor beta chain appeared a few times. The antigen is not known. Presence of unique molecular identifiers characterized the TCR beta cDNA libraries. The source material, roughly 0.9 to 11 million T cells, gave rise to roughly 0.5 million cDNA molecules. Each CDR3 protein is one row after TCRdb ran MiXCR on the PCR reads. The sample lists about 540,000 distinct CDR3 sequences, under 40% occurring once. This CDR3 contains 13 residues. Per the germline V gene, CDR1 is WSHSY and CDR2 is SAAADI. Losses at the gene ends were 6 bases for V and 6 bases for J; bases not matched to a gene: 5. The sample originates from a study of post-analysis software for immune sequencing data. As for the study in general: Relapsing-remitting, secondary progressive and progressive-relapsing courses of multiple sclerosis were included. Study observations and caveats: In patients, about 5 TRBV segments were more frequent than in controls, with TRBV5-6, TRBV5-1 and TRBV20-1 among them. Same-batch samples co-clustered strongly by F measure.

The receptor's source is a girl aged 2-17 years with multiple sclerosis. The chain is built from TRBV10-2 and TRBJ2-3; 8 nucleotides line up with TRBD2. Source material: blood. CDR3 sequence: CASRLAVYDTQYF. The DNA of the CDR3 is TGCGCCAGCAGACTAGCGGTTTACGATACGCAGTATTTT.